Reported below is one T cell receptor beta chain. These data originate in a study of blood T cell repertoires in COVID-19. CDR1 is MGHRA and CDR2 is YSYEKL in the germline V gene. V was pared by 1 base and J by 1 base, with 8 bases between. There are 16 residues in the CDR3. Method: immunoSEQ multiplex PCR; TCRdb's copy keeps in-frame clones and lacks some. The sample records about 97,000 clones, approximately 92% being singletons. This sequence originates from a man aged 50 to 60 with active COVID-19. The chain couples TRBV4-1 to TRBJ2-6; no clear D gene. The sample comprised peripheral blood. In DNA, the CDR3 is TGCGCCAGCAGCCAAGCCCGGAGTTCTGGGGCCAACGTCCTGACTTTC. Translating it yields CASSQARSSGANVLTF.